The clone carrying this TCR beta chain was counted a single time. What it binds is not known. Prepared TCR beta cDNA libraries contained unique molecular identifiers. One entry per CDR3 protein, called by TCRdb with MiXCR from the PCR reads. The table lists about 760,000 distinct CDR3 sequences, roughly 27% of them singletons. The record originates from a study of post-analysis software for immune sequencing data. In the study overall: Disease trajectories encompassed relapsing-remitting, secondary progressive and progressive-relapsing multiple sclerosis.

General observations from the study: Same-batch preparations were strongly co-clustered by F measure. Patients used a few TRBV segments, including TRBV5-6, TRBV5-1 and TRBV20-1, more often than controls.

The length of the CDR3 is 17 residues. V was pared by 6 bases and J by 5 bases, with 18 bases of the junction left unmatched. Germline V gene sequence: CDR1 DFQATT, CDR2 SNEGSKA (reference sequence). This receptor was taken from a girl aged 10 to 17 with multiple sclerosis. Sample: blood. The chain couples TRBV20-1 to TRBJ2-3, with 9 bases that match TRBD2. CDR3 coding DNA: TGCAGTGCCAGACGCGGAAGAGGCGGGGGGGCCAAAGATACGCAGTATTTT. It translates to CSARRGRGGGAKDTQYF.